This T cell receptor (beta chain) appears in the sequencing data of a study of T cell changes during pregnancy in multiple sclerosis. Sequencing used immunoSEQ multiplex PCR; TCRdb keeps in-frame clones, though not all of them. The profile covers tens of thousands of clones, with about 92% appearing a single time and approximately 2% taken by the ten largest. The CDR3 extends over 14 amino acids. Per germline, CDR1 SGHAT and CDR2 FQNNGV. Trimming cost V 4 bases and J 9 bases; bases outside gene matches: 5. The sequencing used peripheral blood, collected in the second trimester of pregnancy. The rearrangement uses TRBV11-2 and TRBJ2-3; TRBD2 matches 12 bases. This receptor was obtained from a female donor in good health, enrolled as a control in a pregnancy study. In nucleotides, the CDR3 is TGTGCCAGCAGCTCTAGCGGGGGGGCGGAAACGCAGTATTTT. Encoded protein: CASSSSGGAETQYF.